The rows below give T cell receptor beta chains drawn from one sample of a study of blood T cell repertoires in COVID-19. Sequencing was performed with immunoSEQ multiplex PCR; in TCRdb, only in-frame clones are kept and a portion is missing. Among 200,000 to 300,000 clones, 83% were seen once, and the ten largest hold less than 6.5%. Sequenced material: peripheral blood. These receptor sequences come from a human donor in a cohort sampled during active COVID-19. CDR3s include the opening cysteine and the closing phenylalanine or tryptophan. The D gene is left open where the match is weak. Only some rows state a clone size, as once, few, many or a class for expanded clones.

TRBJ2-4 - - TRBV6-5 TGTGCCAGCAGCAGGGGAACTGTAGCCAAAAACATTCAGTACTTC CASSRGTVAKNIQYF
TRBJ1-1 - - TRBV5-5 TGTGCCAGCAGCTTTGGGGGGAGGACTGAAGCTTTCTTT CASSFGGRTEAFF
TRBJ2-5 - TRBD2 TRBV2 TGTGCCAGCAGTCTTCACCTGAGCGGGGGGTACCAAGAGACCCAGTACTTC CASSLHLSGGYQETQYF
TRBJ1-5 few - TRBV6-5 TGTGCCAGCACTCCGGGACTGGCGAGGGAGCCCCAGCATTTT CASTPGLAREPQHF
TRBJ2-1 - - TRBV5-1 TGCGCCAGCAGCTTGAGTCCCATCGAGAATGAGCAGTTCTTC CASSLSPIENEQFF
TRBJ2-1 - TRBD2 TRBV19 TGTGCCAGTGAGATGTACCGGACTAGCGGGGGGAATGAGCAGTTCTTC CASEMYRTSGGNEQFF
TRBJ2-7 once TRBD1 TRBV6-5 TGTGCCAGCAGTTACGACCGGGACAGGTCCAACGAGCAGTACTTC CASSYDRDRSNEQYF
TRBJ2-2 few - TRBV2 TGTGCCAGCAGTGCAGGTGATCGGGAGCTGTTTTTT CASSAGDRELFF
TRBJ2-3 - - TRBV29-1 TGCAGCGTTGAAGAAACAGCCACAGATACGCAGTATTTT CSVEETATDTQYF
TRBJ2-3 - - TRBV3-1/TRBV3-2 TGTGCCAGCAGCTGGGTACGGCGGGGAGATACGCAGTATTTT CASSWVRRGDTQYF
TRBJ2-7 - - TRBV24-1 TGTGCCACCAGTGATTCGACAGAATCCAAGGGCTACGAGCAGTACTTC CATSDSTESKGYEQYF
TRBJ2-2 - TRBD2 TRBV5-1 TGCGCCAGCAGCTGGATGGGATCTAGCGGGACGAACACCGGGGAGCTGTTTTTT CASSWMGSSGTNTGELFF
TRBJ2-1 - - TRBV5-6 TGTGCCAGCAGCTTGGCCGCAGGTGAGCAGTTCTTC CASSLAAGEQFF
TRBJ2-1 - - TRBV5-1 TGCGCCAGCAGCCGACCGGATGACTTCCCCAATGAGCAGTTCTTC CASSRPDDFPNEQFF
TRBJ1-3 once - TRBV5-1 TGCGCCAGCAGCTTGAAGAGCGGGGTCTCTGGAAACACCATATATTTT CASSLKSGVSGNTIYF
TRBJ2-3 few TRBD1 TRBV29-1 TGCAGCGTTAGGACAGGAGGCGGCACAGATACGCAGTATTTT CSVRTGGGTDTQYF
TRBJ2-3 - - TRBV7-9 TGTGCCAGCAGCCACAAGACGGGGGGCAGCACAGATACGCAGTATTTT CASSHKTGGSTDTQYF
TRBJ1-3 few - TRBV30 TGTGCCTGGAGTCTATCCGGGGGGGGCGGAAACACCATATATTTT CAWSLSGGGGNTIYF
TRBJ2-7 - TRBD1 TRBV7-2 TGTGCCAGCAGCGGCCGGACAGGGGAACCCTACGAGCAGTACTTC CASSGRTGEPYEQYF
TRBJ1-3 - - TRBV19 TGTGCCAGTAGTATAGTAGCAACGGGAGACTCTGGAAACACCATATATTTT CASSIVATGDSGNTIYF
TRBJ2-7 - TRBD2 TRBV3-1/TRBV3-2 TGTGCCAGCACAAGCGGGGGCTCCTACGAGCAGTACTTC CASTSGGSYEQYF
TRBJ2-5 - TRBD1 TRBV12-3/TRBV12-4 TGTGCCAGCAGGGGCAGGGGGGAGACCCAGTACTTC CASRGRGETQYF
TRBJ2-1 - - TRBV5-1 TGCGCCAGCAGCTCGGTGGCAGGAACCTACAATGAGCAGTTCTTC CASSSVAGTYNEQFF
TRBJ1-4 - TRBD1 TRBV10-1 TGCGCCAGCAGTGGAAAGACAGGGGGCCGGGAAAAACTGTTTTTT CASSGKTGGREKLFF
TRBJ2-5 - TRBD2 TRBV5-6 TGTGCCAGCAGCCCTCTCGCGGGGGGGGCGGAGACCCAGTACTTC CASSPLAGGAETQYF
TRBJ2-1 few - TRBV27 TGTGCCAGCCGCCCAGGGGCAGAACAGGGTGAGCAGTTCTTC CASRPGAEQGEQFF
TRBJ2-5 - - TRBV6-5 TGTGCCAGCAGTTACTCGTGGGCAGCAGGAGAGACCCAGTACTTC CASSYSWAAGETQYF
TRBJ1-5 once TRBD1 TRBV15 TGTGCCACCAGCCCACGGACAGGGGGCAATCAGCCCCAGCATTTT CATSPRTGGNQPQHF
TRBJ1-2 - - TRBV29-1 TGCAGCGTTGCCCCCCAGCCAGGTGGCTACACCTTC CSVAPQPGGYTF
TRBJ1-2 once - TRBV5-1 TGCGCCAGCAGCCGGGGAGCGGTTCAGAGTCACGGCTACACCTTC CASSRGAVQSHGYTF
TRBJ2-7 many - TRBV9 TGTGCCAGCAGCGTAGGAGACTATTCCTCCTCCTACGAGCAGTACTTC CASSVGDYSSSYEQYF
TRBJ2-1 once TRBD2 TRBV6-2/TRBV6-3 TGTGCCAGCAGTTACTCGAAAGATTGGAGGACTAGCGGTACTGGTGAGCAGTTCTTC CASSYSKDWRTSGTGEQFF
TRBJ2-3 - TRBD1 TRBV19 TGTGCCAGTAGTACATCCGCAGGGGGCGGCACAGATACGCAGTATTTT CASSTSAGGGTDTQYF
TRBJ1-1 - - TRBV4-1 TGCGCCAGCAGCCCAGACCTACTAAGACGTGGCCTGAACACTGAAGCTTTCTTT CASSPDLLRRGLNTEAFF
TRBJ1-1 - TRBD1 TRBV6-6 TGTGCCAGCAGTTACTCCAGGGGGCGAAACACTGAAGCTTTCTTT CASSYSRGRNTEAFF
TRBJ1-2 few - TRBV25-1 TGTGCCAGCAGTGAGGACAGATGGTTACGTGGCTACACCTTC CASSEDRWLRGYTF
TRBJ2-1 - TRBD2 TRBV5-1 TGCGCCAGCAGTACATCCGGGACTAGCGGTTACAATGAGCAGTTCTTC CASSTSGTSGYNEQFF
TRBJ2-1 - - TRBV19 TGTGCCGATCCAGGTAGTATATCCTCTTTAGTTGCGGGGCAGTTCTTC CADPGSISSLVAGQFF
TRBJ2-7 - - TRBV10-3 TGTGCCATCAGTGAGGTCAACGAGCAGTACTTC CAISEVNEQYF
TRBJ2-1 once TRBD2 TRBV2 TGTGCCAGCAGTGAAGCGAGGGAGGGGGAGCAGTTCTTC CASSEAREGEQFF
TRBJ2-5 - - TRBV7-2 TGTGCCAGCAGCTCCAATACTTTTTTCCAAGAGACCCAGTACTTC CASSSNTFFQETQYF